These 7 T cell receptor beta chains originate from one sample sequenced in a study of neoadjuvant anti-PD-1 for oral cavity cancer. Sample time point: after neoadjuvant nivolumab, at surgical resection. The repertoire was sequenced with immunoSEQ multiplex PCR; TCRdb's copy has only in-frame clones and lacks some. The sample lists 13,000 to 15,000 clones, roughly 79% occurring once. Sample: PBMCs, taken after nivolumab (anti-PD-1) treatment. The receptors here all came from a person aged 35-79 years with oral cavity squamous cell carcinoma.

The chain has TRBV5-6 and TRBJ2-7; TRBD2 might be the D (5 bases). Germline values: CDR1 SGHDT, CDR2 YYEEEE. V lost 0 bases and J 1 base, leaving 8 bases between the germline ends. The CDR3 is 14 amino acids. CDR3 bases: TGTGCCAGCAGCTTGGGAGGGTTGTCCTACGAGCAGTACTTC. It encodes CASSLGGLSYEQYF. Complete variable domain (other parts from reference TRBV5-6 and TRBJ2-7): DAGVTQSPTHLIKTRGQQVTLRCSPKSGHDTVSWYQQALGQGPQFIFQYYEEEERQRGNFPDRFSGHQFPNYSSELNVNALLLGDSALYLCASSLGGLSYEQYFGPGTRLTVT.

The chain employs TRBV30 and TRBJ1-5, with D uncertain. The CDR3 is 13 residues long. V was trimmed by 5 bases and J by 1 base, leaving 9 bases between them. The germline V gene encodes CDR1 GTSNPN and CDR2 SVGIG (reference sequence). The CDR3 region is CAWSYGSNQPQHF. CDR3 coding DNA: TGTGCCTGGTCATATGGGAGCAATCAGCCCCAGCATTTT. The complete variable domain, with remaining parts taken from reference TRBV30 and TRBJ1-5, reads SQTIHQWPATLVQPVGSPLSLECTVEGTSNPNLYWYRQAAGRGLQLLFYSVGIGQISSEVPQNLSASRPQDRQFILSSKKLLLSDSGFYLCAWSYGSNQPQHFGDGTRLSIL.

The CDR3 coding sequence is TGTGCCAGCAGCCCGGGAGATGGGCAGGGGTCCTCCTACGAGCAGTACTTC. Protein: CASSPGDGQGSSYEQYF. This chain links TRBV7-9 with TRBJ2-7, with D possibly being TRBD1 or TRBD2 (6 bases each). Germline assignment: CDR1 SEHNR and CDR2 FQNEAQ (reference sequence). Trimming removed 5 bases from V and 0 bases from J, with 20 bases in between. The CDR3 has 17 residues.

The V gene is TRBV5-1, the J gene TRBJ2-5; maybe TRBD2 (6 bases). The germline V gene encodes CDR1 SGHRS and CDR2 YFSETQ. V lost 4 bases, J lost 2 bases, and 12 bases lay in between. The CDR3 has 14 residues. The CDR3 nucleotides are TGCGCCAGCAGCCCGGCTGCGGGGCAAGAGACCCAGTACTTC. It codes for CASSPAAGQETQYF.

The CDR3 sequence is CASSGLNTGELFF. CDR3 nucleotide sequence: TGTGCCAGCAGTGGACTCAACACCGGGGAGCTGTTTTTT. This chain links TRBV2 with TRBJ2-2, with D uncertain. This CDR3 comprises 13 residues. Per germline, CDR1 SNHLY and CDR2 FYNNEI. Deletions cut 4 bases from V and 2 bases from J, with 5 bases between.

This chain links TRBV11-2 with TRBJ2-7; 10 nucleotides line up with TRBD2. The length of the CDR3 is 14 residues. Trimming cost V 5 bases and J 3 bases; bases outside gene matches: 4. Germline lookup yields CDR1 SGHAT and CDR2 FQNNGV. In nucleotides, the CDR3 is TGTGCCAGCAGCAATAGCGGGGGGTTCTACGAGCAGTACTTC. Amino acid sequence: CASSNSGGFYEQYF.

The V gene is TRBV2, the J gene TRBJ2-7, with a weak D call TRBD1 (6 bases). The V gene's germline CDR1 is SNHLY and CDR2 FYNNEI. The CDR3 sequence is 15 residues long. V was clipped by 3 bases and J by 9 bases, with 21 bases between them. The CDR3 protein is CASSDRAGQPPSQYF. In DNA form, the CDR3 reads TGTGCCAGCAGTGACAGGGCTGGACAGCCCCCCTCGCAGTACTTC.